The clone carrying this T cell receptor beta chain was seen ten or more times. One end of the junction fails to match germline, which may point to a read error. The data are from a study of read filtering for tumor transcriptome and immune sequencing. The wider study: Transcriptome libraries were built from DNase-treated RNA.

The library was built from roughly 400 ng RNA with molecular barcoded adaptors for alpha/delta and beta/gamma chains. TCRdb called the reads again in MiXCR, with one record for every CDR3 protein. The table has tens of thousands of distinct CDR3 sequences, around a fifth seen once. Germline V gives CDR1 LNHDA, CDR2 SQIVND (reference sequence). The CDR3 is 16 amino acids. The specimen was a population of CD138-negative cells sorted from bone marrow. The chain has TRBV19 and TRBJ2-6, with no clear D. The clonotype comes from a donor aged 40 or over with multiple myeloma. CDR3 in DNA: TGTGCTAGTAGTATAGGAAGGGCATACGGGGCCAACGTCCTGACTTTC. Protein: CASSIGRAYGANVLTF.